This TCR beta chain was recorded in a study of early T cells in non-severe SARS-CoV-2 infection. TCRdb re-analysed the 5' RACE reads in MiXCR, keeping a single row per CDR3 protein. Altogether approximately 76,000 distinct CDR3 sequences are present, 12% being singletons, with the ten largest covering 1.3%. This clonotype was seen more than once but under ten times. Trimming took off 2 bases at V and 3 bases at J, with 10 bases between the two ends. Germline CDR1 is MNHEY and CDR2 is SVGEGT. CDR3 length: 14 amino acids. This clonotype was obtained from an adult who was a healthcare worker with PCR-confirmed SARS-CoV-2 infection or an uninfected control (not recorded which). Sequences were obtained from whole blood. The chain links TRBV6-2 or TRBV6-3 to TRBJ1-2; no clear D gene. This CDR3 reads CASSYVDLYYGYTF. CDR3 DNA: TGTGCCAGCAGTTACGTCGACTTGTACTATGGCTACACCTTC.